A selection of T cell receptor beta chains follows, all from one sample in a study of technical replicates of blood from several donors. The repertoire was sequenced with immunoSEQ multiplex PCR; TCRdb's copy has only in-frame clones and lacks some. The table lists some 66,000 clones, roughly 98% of them singletons. Sequencing was done on a sample of T cells isolated from PBMCs. The origin of the receptors is a human donor in good health. Each CDR3 is given without its conserved first and last residue. Not every row has a clone size; where given, it reads once, few, many or a size class.

J,size,V,CDR3
TRBJ1-1,NA,TRBV5-6,ASSRLNMNTEAF
TRBJ1-4,once,TRBV5-1,ASSFDRADEKLF
TRBJ2-6,NA,TRBV5-4,ASSQPDRAYSGANVLT
TRBJ2-7,NA,TRBV5-1,ASSLVSATDYEQY
TRBJ2-7,NA,TRBV6-5,ASSLAGDSYEQY
TRBJ2-1,NA,TRBV29-1,RAQGRYNEQF
TRBJ2-5,NA,TRBV9,ASSGTGRETQY
TRBJ2-7,NA,TRBV10-1,ASSEGKGTTRGEQY
TRBJ1-1,NA,TRBV5-4,ASSLDQGVNTEAF
TRBJ2-5,NA,TRBV9,ASSVVASGRTAETQY
TRBJ2-2,NA,TRBV10-1,ASSKTDTGELF
TRBJ1-1,NA,TRBV5-4,ASSLSYRGLNTEAF
TRBJ1-2,NA,TRBV5-1,ASSLTGFSYYGYT
TRBJ1-1,once,TRBV11-2,ASRPTEDRRPEAF
TRBJ2-5,NA,TRBV19,ASSIRQQETQY
TRBJ1-3,NA,TRBV5-1,ASSATKGVGNTIY
TRBJ2-3,NA,TRBV5-1,ASSFWGRDTQY
TRBJ2-7,NA,TRBV29-1,SVRGGTGFYEQY
TRBJ1-1,NA,TRBV7-9,ASSSREGNTEAF